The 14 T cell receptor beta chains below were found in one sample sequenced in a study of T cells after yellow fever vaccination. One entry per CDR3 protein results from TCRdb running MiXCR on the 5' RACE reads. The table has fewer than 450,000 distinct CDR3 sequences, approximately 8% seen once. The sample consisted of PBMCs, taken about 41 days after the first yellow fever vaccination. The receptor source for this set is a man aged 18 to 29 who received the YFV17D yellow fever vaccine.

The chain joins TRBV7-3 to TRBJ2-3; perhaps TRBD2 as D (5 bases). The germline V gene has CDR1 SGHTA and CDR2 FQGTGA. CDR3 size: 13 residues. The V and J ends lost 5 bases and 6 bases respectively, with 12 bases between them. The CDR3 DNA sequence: TGTGCCAGCAGCCCCGGAGGCATGGATACGCAGTATTTT. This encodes CASSPGGMDTQYF.

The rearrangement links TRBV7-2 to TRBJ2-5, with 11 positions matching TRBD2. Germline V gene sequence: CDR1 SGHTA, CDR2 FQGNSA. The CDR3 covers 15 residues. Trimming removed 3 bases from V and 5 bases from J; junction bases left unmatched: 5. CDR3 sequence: CASSFGLAGAETQYF. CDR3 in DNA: TGTGCCAGCAGCTTCGGACTAGCGGGTGCCGAGACCCAGTACTTC.

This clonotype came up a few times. The CDR3 DNA follows: TGTGCCAGCAGCTTAGTCGGGTTCAATGAGCAGTTCTTC. It specifies CASSLVGFNEQFF. This chain joins TRBV7-8 and TRBJ2-1; D gene unclear. V lost 1 base to trimming and J lost 6 bases, with 7 bases between them. Looked up from germline, CDR1 is SGHVS and CDR2 is FQNEAQ. The CDR3 is 13 amino acids. Full variable domain (remainder filled in from reference TRBV7-8 and TRBJ2-1): GAGVSQSPRYKVAKRGQDVALRCDPISGHVSLFWYQQALGQGPEFLTYFQNEAQLDKSGLPSDRFFAERPEGSVSTLKIQRTQQEDSAVYLCASSLVGFNEQFFGPGTRLTVL.

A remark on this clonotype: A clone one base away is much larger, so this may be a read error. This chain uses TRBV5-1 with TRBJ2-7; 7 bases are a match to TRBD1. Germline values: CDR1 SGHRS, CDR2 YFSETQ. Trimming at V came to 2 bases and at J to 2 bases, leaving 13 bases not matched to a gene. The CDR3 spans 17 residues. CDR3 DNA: TGCGCCAGCAGCTTCTCGCGACAGGGAAAAAGCGCCTACGAGCAGTACTTC. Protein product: CASSFSRQGKSAYEQYF.

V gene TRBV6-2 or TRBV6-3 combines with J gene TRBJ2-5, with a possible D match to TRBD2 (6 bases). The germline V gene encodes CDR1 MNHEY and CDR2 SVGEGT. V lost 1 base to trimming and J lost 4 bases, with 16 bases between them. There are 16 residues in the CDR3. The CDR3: CASSYFPREVGETQYF. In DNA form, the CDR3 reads TGTGCCAGCAGTTACTTTCCCAGGGAGGTAGGAGAGACCCAGTACTTC.

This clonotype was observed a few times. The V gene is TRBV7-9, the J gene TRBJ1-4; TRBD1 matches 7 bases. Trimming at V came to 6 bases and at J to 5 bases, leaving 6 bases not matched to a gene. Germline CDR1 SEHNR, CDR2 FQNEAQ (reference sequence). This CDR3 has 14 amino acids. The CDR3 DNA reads TGTGCCAGCAGACGTGGGACAGAGAATGAAAAACTGTTTTTT. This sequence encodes CASRRGTENEKLFF.

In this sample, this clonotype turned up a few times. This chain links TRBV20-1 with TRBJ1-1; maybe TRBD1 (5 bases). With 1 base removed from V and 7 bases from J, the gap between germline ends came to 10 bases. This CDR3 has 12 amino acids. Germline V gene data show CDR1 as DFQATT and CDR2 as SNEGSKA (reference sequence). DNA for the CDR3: TGCAGTGCTAGAGGGGGGGGAAATGAAGCTTTCTTT. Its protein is CSARGGGNEAFF.

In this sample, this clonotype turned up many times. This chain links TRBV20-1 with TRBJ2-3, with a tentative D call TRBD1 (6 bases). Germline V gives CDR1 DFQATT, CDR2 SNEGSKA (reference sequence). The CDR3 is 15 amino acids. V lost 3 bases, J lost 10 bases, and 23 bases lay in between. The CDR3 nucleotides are TGCAGTGCTAGGATCGGCGGACTGGCCGAGGGGGCGCAGTATTTT. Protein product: CSARIGGLAEGAQYF.

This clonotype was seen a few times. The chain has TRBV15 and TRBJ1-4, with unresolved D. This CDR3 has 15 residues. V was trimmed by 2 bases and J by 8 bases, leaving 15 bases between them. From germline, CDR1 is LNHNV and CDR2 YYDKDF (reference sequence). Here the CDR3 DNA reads TGTGCCACCAGCAGATTTCTTCAACTTGCCGAAAAACTGTTTTTT. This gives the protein CATSRFLQLAEKLFF.

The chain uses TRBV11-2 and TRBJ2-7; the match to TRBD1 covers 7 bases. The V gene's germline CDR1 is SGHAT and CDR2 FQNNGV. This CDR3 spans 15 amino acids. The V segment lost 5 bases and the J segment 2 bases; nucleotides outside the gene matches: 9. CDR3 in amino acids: CASSPRTGATYEQYF. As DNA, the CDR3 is TGTGCCAGCAGCCCGCGGACAGGCGCGACCTACGAGCAGTACTTC.

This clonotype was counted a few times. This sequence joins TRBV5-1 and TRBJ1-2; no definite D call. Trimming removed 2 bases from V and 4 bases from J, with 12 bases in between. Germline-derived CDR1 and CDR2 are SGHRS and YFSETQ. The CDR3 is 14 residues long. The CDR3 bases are TGCGCCAGCAGCTTACTCCCAGTTTTCTATGGCTACACCTTC. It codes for CASSLLPVFYGYTF.

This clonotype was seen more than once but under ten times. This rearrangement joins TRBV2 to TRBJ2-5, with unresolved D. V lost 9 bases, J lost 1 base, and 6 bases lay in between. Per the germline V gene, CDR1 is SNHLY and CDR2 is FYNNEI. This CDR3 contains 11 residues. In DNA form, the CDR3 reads TGTGCCAGTCGAATCCAAGAGACCCAGTACTTC. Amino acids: CASRIQETQYF.

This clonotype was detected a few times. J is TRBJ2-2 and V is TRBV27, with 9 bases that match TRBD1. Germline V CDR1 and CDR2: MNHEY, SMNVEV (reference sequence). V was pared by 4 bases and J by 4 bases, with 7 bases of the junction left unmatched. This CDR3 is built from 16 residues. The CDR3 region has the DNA TGTGCCAGCAGTTCATCCGGGACAGGGAGCACCGGGGAGCTGTTTTTT. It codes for CASSSSGTGSTGELFF.

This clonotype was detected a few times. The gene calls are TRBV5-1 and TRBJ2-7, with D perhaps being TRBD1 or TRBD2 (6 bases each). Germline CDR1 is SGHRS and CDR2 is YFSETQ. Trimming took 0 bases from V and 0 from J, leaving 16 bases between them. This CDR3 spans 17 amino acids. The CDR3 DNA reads TGCGCCAGCAGCTTGGGGGGGGCGCGGAAACCCTCCTACGAGCAGTACTTC. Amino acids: CASSLGGARKPSYEQYF.